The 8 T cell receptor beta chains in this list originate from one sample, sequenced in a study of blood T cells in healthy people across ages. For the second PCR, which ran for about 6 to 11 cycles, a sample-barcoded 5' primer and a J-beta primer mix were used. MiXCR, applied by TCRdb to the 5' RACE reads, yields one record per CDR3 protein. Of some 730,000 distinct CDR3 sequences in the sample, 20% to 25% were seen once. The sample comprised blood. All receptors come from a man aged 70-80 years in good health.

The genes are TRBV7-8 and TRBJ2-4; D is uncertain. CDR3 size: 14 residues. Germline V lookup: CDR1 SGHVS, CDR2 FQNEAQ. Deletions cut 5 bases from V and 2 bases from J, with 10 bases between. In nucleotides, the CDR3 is TGTGCCAGCAGCCCGAGTGCGCCCAAAAACATTCAGTACTTC. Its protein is CASSPSAPKNIQYF.

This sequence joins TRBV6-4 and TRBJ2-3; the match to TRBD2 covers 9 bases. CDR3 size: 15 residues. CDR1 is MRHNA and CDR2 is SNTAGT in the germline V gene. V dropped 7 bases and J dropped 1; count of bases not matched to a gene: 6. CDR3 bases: TGTGCCAGCAACCGTAGCGGGAGAGGCACAGATACGCAGTATTTT. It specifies CASNRSGRGTDTQYF.

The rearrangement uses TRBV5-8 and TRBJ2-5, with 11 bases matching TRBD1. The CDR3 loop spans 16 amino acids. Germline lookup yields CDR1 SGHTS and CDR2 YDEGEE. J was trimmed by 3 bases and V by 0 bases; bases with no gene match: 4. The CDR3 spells CASSLGRDRGKETQYF. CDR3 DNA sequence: TGTGCCAGCAGCTTGGGAAGGGACAGGGGGAAAGAGACCCAGTACTTC. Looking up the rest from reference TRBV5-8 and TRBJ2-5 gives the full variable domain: EAGVTQSPTHLIKTRGQQATLRCSPISGHTSVYWYQQALGLGLQFLLWYDEGEERNRGNFPPRFSGRQFPNYSSELNVNALELEDSALYLCASSLGRDRGKETQYFGPGTRLLVL.

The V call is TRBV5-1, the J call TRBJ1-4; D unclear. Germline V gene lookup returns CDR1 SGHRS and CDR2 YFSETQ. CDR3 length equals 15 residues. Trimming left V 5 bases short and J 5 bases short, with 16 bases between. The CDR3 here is CASSPEGRLNEKLFF. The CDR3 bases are TGCGCCAGCAGTCCAGAAGGGAGACTGAATGAAAAACTGTTTTTT.

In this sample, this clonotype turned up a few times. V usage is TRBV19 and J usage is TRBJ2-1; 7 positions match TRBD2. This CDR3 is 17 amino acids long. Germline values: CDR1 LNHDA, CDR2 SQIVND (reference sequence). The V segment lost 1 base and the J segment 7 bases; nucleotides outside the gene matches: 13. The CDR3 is CASSIAGGSTFGNEQFF. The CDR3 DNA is TGTGCCAGTAGTATAGCAGGCGGGAGTACATTTGGAAATGAGCAGTTCTTC.

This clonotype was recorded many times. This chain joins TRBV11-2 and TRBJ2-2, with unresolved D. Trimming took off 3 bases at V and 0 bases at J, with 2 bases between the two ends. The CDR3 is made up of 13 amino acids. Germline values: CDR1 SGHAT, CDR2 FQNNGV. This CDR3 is CASSFTNTGELFF. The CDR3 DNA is TGTGCCAGCAGCTTCACGAACACCGGGGAGCTGTTTTTT.

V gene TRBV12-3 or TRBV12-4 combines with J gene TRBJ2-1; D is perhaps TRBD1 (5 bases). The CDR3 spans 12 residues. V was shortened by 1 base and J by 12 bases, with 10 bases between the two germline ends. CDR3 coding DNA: TGTGCCAGCAGTTTAGTGGGGCTCTCGCAGTTCTTC. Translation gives CASSLVGLSQFF.

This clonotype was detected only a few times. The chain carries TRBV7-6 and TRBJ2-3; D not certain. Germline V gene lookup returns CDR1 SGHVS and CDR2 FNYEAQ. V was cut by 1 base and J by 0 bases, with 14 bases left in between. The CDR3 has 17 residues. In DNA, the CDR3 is TGTGCCAGCAGCTTAGGCCGCCAGGCCGCTAGCACAGATACGCAGTATTTT. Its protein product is CASSLGRQAASTDTQYF.